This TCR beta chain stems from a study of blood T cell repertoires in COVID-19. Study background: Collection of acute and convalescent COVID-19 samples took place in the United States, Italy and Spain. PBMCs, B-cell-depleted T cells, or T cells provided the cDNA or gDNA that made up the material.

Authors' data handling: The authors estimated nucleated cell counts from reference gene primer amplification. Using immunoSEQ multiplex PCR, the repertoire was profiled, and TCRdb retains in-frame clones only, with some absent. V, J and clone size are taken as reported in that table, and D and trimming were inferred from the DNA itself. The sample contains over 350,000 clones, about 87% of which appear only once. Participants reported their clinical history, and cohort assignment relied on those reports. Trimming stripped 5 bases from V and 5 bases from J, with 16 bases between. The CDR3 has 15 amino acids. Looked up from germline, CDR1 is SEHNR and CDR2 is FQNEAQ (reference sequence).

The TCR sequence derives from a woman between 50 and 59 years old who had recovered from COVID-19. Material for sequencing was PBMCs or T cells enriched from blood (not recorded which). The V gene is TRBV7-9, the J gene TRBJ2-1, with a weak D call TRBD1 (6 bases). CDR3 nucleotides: TGTGCCAGCAGCCACCCGGGACACTTTAACAATGAGCAGTTCTTC. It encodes CASSHPGHFNNEQFF.